This T cell receptor beta chain was sequenced for a study of T-cell reconstitution after alpha-beta-depleted transplantation in children. Preparation of the TCRbeta library used unique molecular identifiers. TCRdb reprocessed the PCR reads via MiXCR and lists one record per CDR3 protein. Of approximately 640,000 distinct CDR3 sequences listed, 16% are singletons. The CDR3 is 15 amino acids. CDR1 is SEHNR and CDR2 is FQNEAQ in the germline V gene (reference sequence). The V end lost 5 bases, the J end lost 0 bases, and 13 bases lay between the germline ends. This clonotype was counted a few times. The chain combines TRBV7-9 with TRBJ1-1; D possibly corresponds to TRBD1 (5 bases). The sequence was obtained from a human donor who donated a stem cell graft to a child with acute myeloid leukemia. This material consisted of PBMCs from the stem cell graft donor, taken from the stem cell graft. The CDR3 bases are TGTGCCAGCAGCCCGGGGGGGGGAATGAACACTGAAGCTTTCTTT. Translating it yields CASSPGGGMNTEAFF. Full variable domain (missing parts from reference TRBV7-9 and TRBJ1-1): DTGVSQNPRHKITKRGQNVTFRCDPISEHNRLYWYRQTLGQGPEFLTYFQNEAQLEKSRLLSDRFSAERPKGSFSTLEIQRTEQGDSAMYLCASSPGGGMNTEAFFGQGTRLTVV.